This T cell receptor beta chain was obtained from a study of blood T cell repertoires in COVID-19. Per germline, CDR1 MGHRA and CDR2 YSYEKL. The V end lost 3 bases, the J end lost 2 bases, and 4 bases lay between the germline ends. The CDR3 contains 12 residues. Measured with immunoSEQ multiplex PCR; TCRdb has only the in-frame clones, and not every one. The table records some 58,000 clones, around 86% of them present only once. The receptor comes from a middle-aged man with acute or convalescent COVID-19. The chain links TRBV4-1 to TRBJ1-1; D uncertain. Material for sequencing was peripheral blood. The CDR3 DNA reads TGCGCCAGCAGCCAGGGCAACACTGAAGCTTTCTTT. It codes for CASSQGNTEAFF.